This T cell receptor (beta chain) stems from a study of cytotoxic CD8 clonotypes in ibrutinib-treated CLL. Study-wide context: Partial response occurred in approximately 25 patients and complete response in 2; at median about 72 months, around 14 remained remitted and 12 progressed.

Study-wide results and limits: Baseline clonality, higher than in age-matched healthy donors, tracked circulating CD8+ T-cell counts.

Germline V CDR1 and CDR2: SGHRS, YFSETQ. The CDR3 contains 17 residues. The ends were cut back, 7 bases at V and 3 bases at J, with 26 bases in the middle. Repertoires were generated with immunoSEQ multiplex PCR, while TCRdb's copy carries only in-frame clones and drops some. The table shows tens of thousands of clones, with over 60% occurring only once. This clone has a single count. Its specificity is not known. The chain has TRBV5-1 and TRBJ2-7; D not certain. This clonotype was obtained from a human donor with chronic lymphocytic leukemia. Sequenced material: PBMCs, taken after 12 months of ibrutinib treatment. The CDR3 DNA is TGCGCCAGCTCCACCGACTCCTCAAGATCCTCGGACTACGAGCAGTACTTC. This sequence encodes CASSTDSSRSSDYEQYF.